This TCR beta chain comes out of a study of cytomegalovirus exposure and HLA in healthy donors. Germline V gives CDR1 MNHEY, CDR2 SMNVEV (reference sequence). The CDR3 is 15 residues long. Trimming shortened V by 8 bases and J by 4 bases, and 19 bases separated the two germline ends. Here immunoSEQ multiplex PCR was the method, and the copy in TCRdb shows in-frame clones only, minus some. Here the sample spans about 150,000 clones, about 82% being singletons. Regarding this clone: Its specificity is unknown.

Whole-study findings and limits: In vitro confirmation showed three CMV-associated chains to be CMV antigen specific. For cytomegalovirus status, the classifier reportedly gave diagnoses with high specificity and sensitivity.

The receptor's source is a human donor in good health. The chain links TRBV27 to TRBJ2-3; TRBD2 is a possible D gene (5 bases). Sequenced input: PBMCs. DNA of the CDR3: TGTGCCAGCGGACTGTCAAGAACCCTCCCAGATACGCAGTATTTT. It yields the protein CASGLSRTLPDTQYF.